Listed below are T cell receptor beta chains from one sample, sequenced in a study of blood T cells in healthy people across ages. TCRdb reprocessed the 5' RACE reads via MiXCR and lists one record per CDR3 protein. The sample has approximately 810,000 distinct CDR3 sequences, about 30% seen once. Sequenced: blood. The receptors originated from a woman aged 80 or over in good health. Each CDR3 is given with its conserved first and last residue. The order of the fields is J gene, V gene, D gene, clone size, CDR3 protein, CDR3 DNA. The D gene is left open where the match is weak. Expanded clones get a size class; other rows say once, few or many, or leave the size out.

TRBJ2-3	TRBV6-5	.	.	CASSYSSGWGTDTQYF	TGTGCCAGCAGTTACTCCTCAGGTTGGGGCACAGATACGCAGTATTTT
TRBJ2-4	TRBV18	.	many	CASSPQPGKNIQYF	TGTGCCAGCTCACCCCAGCCAGGAAAAAACATTCAGTACTTC
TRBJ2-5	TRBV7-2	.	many	CASSLDRVTETQYF	TGTGCCAGCAGCTTAGACAGGGTCACAGAGACCCAGTACTTC
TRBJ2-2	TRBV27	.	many	CASRRRGGGDSNTGELFF	TGTGCCAGCCGCAGGAGGGGTGGCGGGGACTCGAACACCGGGGAGCTGTTTTTT
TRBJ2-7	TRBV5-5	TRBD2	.	CASSLAASGASYEQYF	TGTGCCAGCAGCTTGGCCGCTAGCGGGGCATCCTACGAGCAGTACTTC
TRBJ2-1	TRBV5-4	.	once	CASSLDWETQFF	TGTGCCAGCAGCTTGGATTGGGAGACCCAGTTCTTC
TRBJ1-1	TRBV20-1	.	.	CSASQHTGEAFF	TGCAGTGCTAGTCAGCATACGGGTGAAGCTTTCTTT
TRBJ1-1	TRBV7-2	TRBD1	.	CASSPGDRMNTEAFF	TGTGCCAGCAGTCCGGGGGACAGAATGAACACTGAAGCTTTCTTT
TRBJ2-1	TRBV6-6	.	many	CAATTSSYNEQFF	TGTGCCGCCACCACGAGCTCATACAATGAGCAGTTCTTC
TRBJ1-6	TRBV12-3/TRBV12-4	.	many	CASSFGDSSYNSPLHF	TGTGCCAGCAGTTTTGGCGACAGCTCCTATAATTCACCCCTCCACTTT
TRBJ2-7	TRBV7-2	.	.	CASSPRRGDEQYF	TGTGCCAGCAGCCCCCGTCGGGGCGACGAGCAGTACTTC
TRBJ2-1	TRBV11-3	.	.	CASALLTGPYNEQFF	TGTGCCAGCGCCTTATTGACGGGGCCCTACAATGAGCAGTTCTTC
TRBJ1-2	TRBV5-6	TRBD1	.	CASSSGQILMGLYYGYTF	TGTGCCAGCAGCTCGGGACAGATCCTCATGGGATTATACTATGGCTACACCTTC
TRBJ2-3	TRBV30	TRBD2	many	CAWSTRGDTDTQYF	TGTGCCTGGAGCACTCGGGGGGACACAGATACGCAGTATTTT
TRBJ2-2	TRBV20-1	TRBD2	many	CSARRGSSFNTGELFF	TGCAGTGCTAGGCGGGGGTCTAGCTTTAACACCGGGGAGCTGTTTTTT